The T cell receptor beta chain under discussion was sequenced for a study of T cells in Graves' hyperthyroidism and ophthalmopathy. Study-wide points: Also found in blood were most expanded thyroid clonotypes above 0.001. With a median lead of 6.5 months before onset, the model predicted ophthalmopathy.

What was amplified from RNA transcripts were TCR beta CDR3 regions. HTBI primers were the set used in a first-round RT-PCR of the TCR CDR3. TCRdb called the multiplex PCR reads again in MiXCR, with one record for every CDR3 protein. The table shows 550,000 to 650,000 distinct CDR3 sequences, with about 15% occurring only once. Based on clinical symptoms, serum thyroxine and TRAb, thyroid ultrasound and orbital computed tomography, diagnoses were reached. Fresh 10 ml peripheral blood yielded PBMCs. This clonotype was detected once. Its antigen is not known. Trimming took off 2 bases at V and 6 bases at J, with 9 bases between the two ends. Germline lookup yields CDR1 SGHRS and CDR2 YFSETQ. This CDR3 comprises 12 residues.

The chain combines TRBV5-1 with TRBJ2-7, with D hard to call. The receptor's source is a middle-aged woman with Graves' hyperthyroidism. Sequencing was carried out using blood. The CDR3 DNA sequence: TGCGCCAGCAGCTTTGACTCCCTCGAGCAGTACTTC. Translation gives CASSFDSLEQYF.